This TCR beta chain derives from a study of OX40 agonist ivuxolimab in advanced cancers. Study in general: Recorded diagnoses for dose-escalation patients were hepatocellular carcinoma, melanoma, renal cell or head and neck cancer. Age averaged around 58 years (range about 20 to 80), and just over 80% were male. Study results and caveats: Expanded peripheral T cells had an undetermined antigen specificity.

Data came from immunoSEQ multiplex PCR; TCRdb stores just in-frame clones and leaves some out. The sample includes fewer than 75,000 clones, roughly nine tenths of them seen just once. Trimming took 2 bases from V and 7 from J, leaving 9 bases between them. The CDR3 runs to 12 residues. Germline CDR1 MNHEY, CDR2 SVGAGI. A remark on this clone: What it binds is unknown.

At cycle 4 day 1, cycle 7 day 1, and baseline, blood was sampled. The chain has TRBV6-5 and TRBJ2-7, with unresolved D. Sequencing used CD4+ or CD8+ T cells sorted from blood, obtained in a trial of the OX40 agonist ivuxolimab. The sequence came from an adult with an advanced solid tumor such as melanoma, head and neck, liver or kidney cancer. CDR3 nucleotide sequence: TGTGCCAGCAGTTACCGAAAGGGAGAGCAGTACTTC. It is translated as CASSYRKGEQYF.